This TCR beta chain was found in a study of blood T cell repertoires in COVID-19. The overall study: Samples of COVID-19 (acute and convalescent) were obtained from the United States, Italy and Spain.

The CDR3 runs 19 residues. Libraries were prepared by immunoSEQ multiplex PCR; TCRdb keeps only in-frame clonotypes and omits some of them. Of about 100,000 clones detected, roughly 80% appear once; the ten largest clones hold roughly 29%. The rearrangement links TRBV21-1 to TRBJ1-6; the D call in the table, TRBD1, was not verified against the DNA. TRBV21-1 is recorded as a pseudogene. The TCR was taken from a man between 65 and 79 years old with active or convalescent COVID-19. Source material: peripheral blood. CDR3 in amino acids: CASRPARGCPSSYNSPLHF. CDR3 coding DNA: TGTGCCAGCAGACCCGCTAGGGGGTGCCCCAGCTCCTATAATTCACCCCTCCACTTT.